This T cell receptor beta chain was obtained from a study of T cell responses to AZD1222 COVID-19 vaccine. The method was immunoSEQ multiplex PCR; TCRdb's version includes in-frame clones alone and lacks a portion of them. The sample shows fewer than 90,000 clones, around 84% of them seen only once. Per the germline V gene, CDR1 is MGHDK and CDR2 is SYGVNS. The CDR3 extends over 16 amino acids. The V segment lost 3 bases and the J segment 4 bases; nucleotides outside the gene matches: 9. The receptor's source is an adult who received the AZD1222 COVID-19 vaccine. The V and J genes are TRBV25-1 and TRBJ2-3; 8 bases fit TRBD2. The source material was peripheral blood, sampled 28 days after the second AZD1222 dose. The CDR3 here is CASSDSGGRWADTQYF. DNA of the CDR3: TGTGCCAGCAGTGACTCTGGCGGGAGGTGGGCAGATACGCAGTATTTT. Using reference TRBV25-1 and TRBJ2-3 for the parts outside the CDR3, the full variable domain is EADIYQTPRYLVIGTGKKITLECSQTMGHDKMYWYQQDPGMELHLIHYSYGVNSTEKGDLSSESTVSRIRTEHFPLTLESARPSHTSQYLCASSDSGGRWADTQYFGPGTRLTVL.